This TCR beta chain was documented in a study of metastatic and nonmetastatic thyroid tumors. As for the study in general: Across peripheral blood and tumor or nodule tissue samples taken from malignant and benign thyroid patients, the repertoires were compared with one another. General study results and limits: It was reportedly found that TCR beta diversity was significantly higher in malignant thyroid tumors than in benign nodules, a difference seen in both blood and tumor samples.

No treatment had been given to any patient before thyroid surgery. Comments on this clone: As yet, its antigen is unknown.

Study processing details: Built for papillary thyroid cancer, a distant-metastasis classifier drew on CDR3 differences across clinicopathological groups. TCRdb reassembled clones from the PCR reads with MiXCR. The V and J calls here are based on TCRdb, not the publication. The sample lists about 41,000 clones; 20% to 25% were seen once. Deletions cut 6 bases from V and 5 bases from J, with 14 bases between. Germline lookup yields CDR1 DFQATT and CDR2 SNEGSKA (reference sequence). The CDR3 is made up of 13 amino acids. This receptor was identified in a female donor with papillary thyroid cancer or a benign thyroid nodule (not recorded which). Some clones in this sample may be carry-over from other donors' samples. The chain links TRBV20-1 to TRBJ1-5; the D gene is possibly TRBD1 (6 bases). Specimen: tumor tissue. CDR3 sequence: CSAAIGGDQPQHF. Written as DNA, the CDR3 is TGCAGTGCCGCAATAGGGGGAGATCAGCCCCAGCATTTT.